This T cell receptor beta chain was captured in a study of blood T cell repertoires in COVID-19. Study-level information: Researchers got acute and convalescent COVID-19 samples from the United States, Italy and Spain.

Sequenced by immunoSEQ multiplex PCR; TCRdb stores in-frame clones only, minus some. Of approximately 190,000 clones listed, 75% to 90% are singletons. Input material: peripheral blood. The receptor was derived from a woman between 40 and 50 years old with acute or convalescent COVID-19.

The DNA for the CDR3 is TGTGCCAGTGGAGACAGCCTGAACACTGAAGCTTTCTTT. Residues: CASGDSLNTEAFF. The chain carries TRBV2 and TRBJ1-1; D is possibly TRBD1 (5 bases). The CDR3 is 13 amino acids. Germline V gene data show CDR1 as SNHLY and CDR2 as FYNNEI. V was cut by 9 bases and J by 0 bases, with 11 bases left in between. The complete variable domain, with remaining parts taken from reference TRBV2 and TRBJ1-1, reads EPEVTQTPSHQVTQMGQEVILRCVPISNHLYFYWYRQILGQKVEFLVSFYNNEISEKSEIFDDQFSVERPDGSNFTLKIRSTKLEDSAMYFCASGDSLNTEAFFGQGTRLTVV.